Listed here are 24 T cell receptor beta chains from one sample, sequenced in a study of graft-versus-host responses after intestinal transplantation. TCRdb's copy holds only in-frame clones and misses some; the assay was immunoSEQ multiplex PCR. The sample contains approximately 21,000 clones, around 43% of which appear only once. Plates contained roughly 200,000 CFSE-labeled responder cells and roughly 200,000 irradiated, violet-dye-labeled stimulator cells. The source was alloreactive CD8+ T cells from a mixed lymphocyte reaction culture, collected before transplantation. The subset denotes: CFSE-low proliferating T cells sorted from roughly six-day pre-transplant mixed lymphocyte reaction (GvH or HvG direction). The origin of the receptors is a human patient who was an organ donor for intestinal transplantation.

The chain recombines TRBV13 with TRBJ1-3; D unclear. The V end lost 0 bases, the J end lost 7 bases, and 10 bases lay between the germline ends. CDR3 length: 14 residues. Looked up from germline, CDR1 is PRHDT and CDR2 is FYEKMQ (reference sequence). The CDR3 loop is CASSLGLGFNTIYF. The CDR3 DNA sequence: TGTGCCAGCAGCTTAGGCTTAGGGTTTAACACCATATATTTT.

The chain has TRBV19 and TRBJ2-1; 7 bases match TRBD2. This CDR3 has 15 residues. V trimming: 3 bases; J trimming: 6 bases; junction bases outside the gene matches: 8. Looked up from germline, CDR1 is LNHDA and CDR2 is SQIVND (reference sequence). CDR3 nucleotide sequence: TGTGCCAGTAGTATCACCGGGAGGACGATCAATGAGCAGTTCTTC. Residues: CASSITGRTINEQFF.

The chain carries TRBV19 and TRBJ2-5; D is ambiguous. In germline, CDR1 is LNHDA, CDR2 SQIVND (reference sequence). With 3 bases removed from V and 0 bases from J, the gap between germline ends came to 11 bases. CDR3 size: 15 residues. The CDR3 DNA reads TGTGCCAGTAGTATGATACTGGGGTACCAAGAGACCCAGTACTTC. Translation: CASSMILGYQETQYF.

Here the CDR3 reads CASGGEQNPSNQPQHF. In DNA, the CDR3 is TGTGCCAGCGGGGGGGAGCAGAATCCTAGCAATCAGCCCCAGCATTTT. The rearrangement links TRBV19 to TRBJ1-5; a possible D gene is TRBD1 (5 bases). The CDR3 contains 16 residues. Germline V lookup: CDR1 LNHDA, CDR2 SQIVND (reference sequence). Trimming shortened V by 9 bases and J by 0 bases, and 18 bases separated the two germline ends.

V is TRBV29-1 and J is TRBJ2-7, with 9 bases fitting TRBD2. CDR3 length: 11 amino acids. From germline, CDR1 is SQVTM and CDR2 ANQGSEA. Unmatched junction bases numbered 0, after V lost 6 bases and J lost 3 bases. The CDR3, as DNA: TGCAGCGTGACTAGCGGCTACGAGCAGTACTTC. The encoded protein is CSVTSGYEQYF.

The rearrangement links TRBV9 to TRBJ1-2, with D possibly TRBD1 on 5 matching bases. The CDR3 totals 13 residues. The V gene lost 3 bases and the J gene lost 5 bases, with 11 bases spanning the gap. The germline gives CDR1 SGDLS, CDR2 YYNGEE. CDR3: CASSETQGYGYTF. The CDR3 region has the DNA TGTGCCAGCAGCGAAACCCAGGGATATGGCTACACCTTC.

The chain employs TRBV30 and TRBJ2-1; D is unresolved. The CDR3 consists of 16 residues. Germline assignment: CDR1 GTSNPN and CDR2 SVGIG (reference sequence). The V end was cut by 0 bases, the J end by 5 bases, with 17 bases between. CDR3 amino acids: CAWSVVMNYPNNEQFF. The CDR3 DNA reads as TGTGCCTGGAGTGTAGTCATGAATTACCCCAACAATGAGCAGTTCTTC. The complete variable domain, with remaining parts taken from reference TRBV30 and TRBJ2-1, reads SQTIHQWPATLVQPVGSPLSLECTVEGTSNPNLYWYRQAAGRGLQLLFYSVGIGQISSEVPQNLSASRPQDRQFILSSKKLLLSDSGFYLCAWSVVMNYPNNEQFFGPGTRLTVL.

V and J are TRBV21-1 and TRBJ1-1; the table calls TRBD1, which could not be checked here. TRBV21-1 is listed as a pseudogene. The CDR3 has 14 amino acids. The CDR3 DNA is TGTGCCAGCAGACAGGGGGGGAGGAACACTGAAGCTTTCTTT. This codes for CASRQGGRNTEAFF.

This rearrangement joins TRBV27 to TRBJ2-7, with 7 positions matching TRBD1. The V and J ends lost 4 bases and 5 bases, in that order; junction bases with no gene match: 5. The V gene's germline CDR1 is MNHEY and CDR2 SMNVEV (reference sequence). The CDR3 is made up of 13 amino acids. The CDR3 nucleotides are TGTGCCAGCAGTTACGGACAGGTCGACGAGCAGTACTTC. Translated, it gives CASSYGQVDEQYF.

This clone was seen a few times. The V gene is TRBV6-5, the J gene TRBJ1-2; TRBD1 might be the D (5 bases). Germline V gives CDR1 MNHEY, CDR2 SVGAGI. This CDR3 region has 15 residues. The germline V and J ends were trimmed by 2 bases and 5 bases, with 15 bases remaining between them. The CDR3 DNA reads as TGTGCCAGCAGTTACGGGGGATCTCCCGAGTATGGCTACACCTTC. Translation gives CASSYGGSPEYGYTF.

The J gene is TRBJ2-7, the V gene TRBV7-2; D is ambiguous. CDR3 length: 13 amino acids. Germline CDR1 and CDR2: SGHTA and FQGNSA. The V gene lost 0 bases and the J gene lost 2 bases, with 5 bases spanning the gap. The CDR3 loop reads CASSLAPAYEQYF. DNA of the CDR3: TGTGCCAGCAGCTTAGCCCCAGCCTACGAGCAGTACTTC.

The J gene is TRBJ1-3, the V gene TRBV10-3; D is uncertain. Trimming pared 6 bases from V and 0 bases from J, leaving 6 bases between. Germline assignment: CDR1 ENHRY and CDR2 SYGVKD. The CDR3 totals 13 residues. The CDR3: CAIRRRSGNTIYF. In DNA, the CDR3 is TGTGCCATCAGGAGACGCTCTGGAAACACCATATATTTT.

The V gene is TRBV5-3, the J gene TRBJ1-1; D gene unclear. TRBV5-3 is designated an ORF whose function remains uncertain. V was cut by 4 bases and J by 6 bases, with 13 bases left in between. CDR3 length: 13 residues. The DNA of the CDR3 is TGTGCCAGAAGCCCAAAGACGGACTCTGAAGCTTTCTTT. Translation gives CARSPKTDSEAFF.

This clone was found a few times. The chain links TRBV7-9 to TRBJ2-7; 10 bases fit TRBD2. The junction had 18 bases not matched to a gene; V was cut back by 5 bases and J by 5 bases. The CDR3 runs to 18 residues. The germline V gene encodes CDR1 SEHNR and CDR2 FQNEAQ (reference sequence). The CDR3 loop is CASSDDWASGSRGDEQYF. The CDR3 nucleotides are TGTGCCAGCAGCGACGACTGGGCTAGCGGGAGTCGAGGCGACGAGCAGTACTTC.

The chain combines TRBV6-5 with TRBJ2-7; 8 positions match TRBD1. The V gene end was trimmed by 0 bases and the J gene end by 2 bases; junction bases not matched to a gene: 3. CDR1 and CDR2 (germline): MNHEY, SVGAGI. CDR3 size: 15 residues. For the CDR3, the DNA is TGTGCCAGCAGTTACTCGACAGGGGCTGCCTACGAGCAGTACTTC. Its translation: CASSYSTGAAYEQYF.

This chain uses TRBV28 with TRBJ2-3; the match to TRBD2 covers 11 bases. This CDR3 is 17 amino acids long. Germline V gives CDR1 MDHEN, CDR2 SYDVKM. The V segment lost 3 bases and the J segment 7 bases; nucleotides outside the gene matches: 12. The DNA for the CDR3 is TGTGCCAGCAGTTTTAGTTTAGCGGGAGGGCCTTCATATACGCAGTATTTT. Its translation is CASSFSLAGGPSYTQYF.

The chain recombines TRBV10-3 with TRBJ2-1, with a tentative D call TRBD2 (5 bases). The CDR3 spans 15 residues. CDR1 and CDR2 from the germline V gene are ENHRY and SYGVKD. V was cut by 3 bases and J by 0 bases, with 9 bases left in between. DNA of the CDR3: TGTGCCATCAGTGACGTAGCGCCCTCCTACAATGAGCAGTTCTTC. Translated, it gives CAISDVAPSYNEQFF.

This chain connects TRBV5-4 to TRBJ1-4, with D possibly TRBD1 on 6 matching bases. The CDR3 totals 15 residues. V was shortened by 3 bases and J by 4 bases, with 13 bases between the two germline ends. Germline assignment: CDR1 SGHNT and CDR2 YYREEE (reference sequence). In DNA form, the CDR3 reads TGTGCCAGCAGCTCCTGGACAGCTAATAATGAAAAACTGTTTTTT. Encoded protein: CASSSWTANNEKLFF.

The chain employs TRBV7-6 and TRBJ2-5; TRBD2 aligns across 12 bases. The CDR3 loop spans 19 amino acids. Germline V gene data show CDR1 as SGHVS and CDR2 as FNYEAQ. Germline trimming cut 5 bases from V and 5 bases from J; bases unmatched to any gene: 18. In DNA form, the CDR3 reads TGTGCCAGCAGCCCTGGGGCATTTGGACTAGCGGGATGGGAGGAGACCCAGTACTTC. This translates into CASSPGAFGLAGWEETQYF.

This clone has just a few counts. This chain uses TRBV29-1 with TRBJ2-7; D not resolved. The germline V gene has CDR1 SQVTM and CDR2 ANQGSEA. The CDR3 covers 11 residues. Trimming left V 3 bases short and J 2 bases short, with 5 bases between. The CDR3, as DNA: TGCAGCGTTGATATTGCCTACGAGCAGTACTTC. It encodes CSVDIAYEQYF.

The chain is built from TRBV19 and TRBJ2-1; 10 bases are a match to TRBD1. Germline V gene data show CDR1 as LNHDA and CDR2 as SQIVND (reference sequence). With 0 bases clipped from V and 2 bases from J, the junction kept 7 bases outside the gene matches. This CDR3 is built from 18 residues. The CDR3 DNA reads as TGTGCCAGTAGTATAGATCTTGTAGGGACAGGGGCCTACAATGAGCAGTTCTTC. It yields the protein CASSIDLVGTGAYNEQFF.

The chain employs TRBV7-2 and TRBJ2-1, with a possible D match to TRBD2 (6 bases). Germline V gene lookup returns CDR1 SGHTA and CDR2 FQGNSA. The CDR3 loop spans 16 amino acids. Trimming left V 0 bases short and J 6 bases short, with 15 bases between. CDR3 sequence reads: CASSLASAGWPNEQFF. CDR3 in DNA: TGTGCCAGCAGCTTAGCGTCGGCGGGATGGCCCAATGAGCAGTTCTTC.

The V and J genes are TRBV6-5 and TRBJ2-7; 8 positions agree with TRBD2. This CDR3 contains 14 residues. Germline V lookup: CDR1 MNHEY, CDR2 SVGAGI. V lost 6 bases, J lost 2 bases, and 6 bases stayed unmatched. CDR3 loop: CASRYTGGPYEQYF. CDR3 sequence (DNA): TGTGCCAGCAGGTATACGGGAGGGCCCTACGAGCAGTACTTC.

This clone appeared a few times. V gene TRBV11-3 combines with J gene TRBJ2-7, with TRBD2 identical over 9 bases. Germline-derived CDR1 and CDR2 are SGHNT and YENEEA. Unmatched junction bases numbered 8, after V lost 0 bases and J lost 2 bases. This CDR3 has 17 amino acids. The CDR3 nucleotides read TGTGCCAGCAGCTTAGAACTTAGTAGGACTAGCGCCTACGAGCAGTACTTC. Translating gives CASSLELSRTSAYEQYF.